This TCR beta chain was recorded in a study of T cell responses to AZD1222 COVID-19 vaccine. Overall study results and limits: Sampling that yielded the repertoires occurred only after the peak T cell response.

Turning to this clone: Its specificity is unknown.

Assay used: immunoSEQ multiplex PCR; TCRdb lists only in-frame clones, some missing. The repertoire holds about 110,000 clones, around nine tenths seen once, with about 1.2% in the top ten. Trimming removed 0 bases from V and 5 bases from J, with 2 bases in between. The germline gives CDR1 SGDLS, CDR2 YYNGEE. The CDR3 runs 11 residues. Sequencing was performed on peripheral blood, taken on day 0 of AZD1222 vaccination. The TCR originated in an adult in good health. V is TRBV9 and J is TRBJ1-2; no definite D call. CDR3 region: CASSVGYGYTF. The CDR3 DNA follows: TGTGCCAGCAGCGTAGGGTATGGCTACACCTTC.